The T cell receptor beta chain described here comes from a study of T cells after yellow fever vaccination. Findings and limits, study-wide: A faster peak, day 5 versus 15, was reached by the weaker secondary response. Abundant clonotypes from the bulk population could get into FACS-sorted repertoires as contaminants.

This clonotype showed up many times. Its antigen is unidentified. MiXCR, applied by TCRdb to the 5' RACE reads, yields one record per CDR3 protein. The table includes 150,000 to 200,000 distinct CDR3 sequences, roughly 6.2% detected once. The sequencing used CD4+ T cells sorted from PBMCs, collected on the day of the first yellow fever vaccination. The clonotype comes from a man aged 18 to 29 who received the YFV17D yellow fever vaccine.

CDR3 nucleotides: TGCGCCAGCAGCTCTTCAGGGTTAAGCACAGATACGCAGTATTTT. This gives the protein CASSSSGLSTDTQYF. The rearrangement links TRBV5-1 to TRBJ2-3; the D gene is possibly TRBD1 (5 bases). The CDR3 is 15 amino acids. Trimming shortened V by 3 bases and J by 0 bases, and 11 bases separated the two germline ends. Germline V gene data show CDR1 as SGHRS and CDR2 as YFSETQ.